This record concerns one TCR beta chain sequence. Its antigen is not known. This specimen belongs to a study of identical twins. Template switching (which added a universal primer site) was used, and cDNA carried unique molecular identifiers. Each CDR3 protein gets one entry after TCRdb re-called the 5' RACE reads with MiXCR. The sample holds approximately 94,000 distinct CDR3 sequences, about 6.1% seen once. Study findings and constraints: Twins shared out-of-frame alpha sequences with excess low generation probability. Memory repertoires showed no such pattern, whereas abundant cord blood beta clonotypes carried fewer insertions.

Germline CDR1 reads MNHEY; CDR2 reads SMNVEV (reference sequence). Trimming stripped 6 bases from V and 0 bases from J, with 13 bases between. This CDR3 spans 15 amino acids. Specimen: memory T cells sorted from blood. V is TRBV27 and J is TRBJ2-3; D unclear. This receptor was obtained from a woman in her forties or fifties in good health. CDR3 DNA: TGTGCCAGCAGGGGATGGGATTCTAGCACAGATACGCAGTATTTT. This gives the protein CASRGWDSSTDTQYF.